The T cell receptor beta chain under discussion was sequenced for a study of T cells in Graves' hyperthyroidism and ophthalmopathy. Findings of the study overall: Most expanded thyroid clonotypes above 0.001 recurred in blood.

In its sample, this clonotype was seen many times. Its specificity is unknown. The CDR3 spans 15 residues. Trimming shortened V by 0 bases and J by 7 bases, and 14 bases separated the two germline ends. Germline values: CDR1 SGDLS, CDR2 YYNGEE. Amplification of TCR beta CDR3 regions used RNA as the template. HTBI primers were the set used in a first-round RT-PCR of the TCR CDR3. Using its own MiXCR run on the multiplex PCR reads, TCRdb lists one record per CDR3 protein. This sample has roughly 700,000 distinct CDR3 sequences, with 30% to 40% found just once. The J gene is TRBJ1-3, the V gene TRBV9; D perhaps matches TRBD1 (6 bases). The receptor's source is a middle-aged woman with Graves' hyperthyroidism. Sequencing used blood. In DNA, the CDR3 is TGTGCCAGCAGCGTAGGGGCCACAGGGCTGAACACCATATATTTT. Its translation is CASSVGATGLNTIYF.